This TCR beta chain originates from a study of blood T cell repertoires in COVID-19. V was clipped by 6 bases and J by 2 bases; unmatched bases: 7. The CDR3 runs 16 residues. The germline CDR1 and CDR2 sequences are SGHTA and FQGNSA. Profiling relied on immunoSEQ multiplex PCR, and the TCRdb table lists in-frame clones only, not all of them. Among just over 300,000 clones listed, about nine tenths were seen once. The chain recombines TRBV7-2 with TRBJ2-1; 10 positions match TRBD2. This receptor was identified in a woman under 30 who had recovered from COVID-19. Material: PBMCs or T cells enriched from blood (not recorded which). The CDR3, as DNA: TGTGCCAGCAGTCGCTTAGCGGGGGGCCCCTACAATGAGCAGTTCTTC. It codes for CASSRLAGGPYNEQFF.